This T cell receptor (beta chain) was observed in a study of T cells expressing NK-cell markers (dated by TCRdb to 2020 to 2021). Concerning the study at large: TCR beta-chain repertoires were profiled in sorted CD3+CD56+NKG2C+, CD3+CD56+NKG2C- and CD3+CD56-NKG2C+ T-cell subsets from several donors. Illumina HiSeq 2000/2500, MiSeq or NextSeq was used to sequence libraries as 2 x 150 bp reads. Among the eight sequenced donors, seven were HCMV-seropositive and one was HCMV-seronegative. Randomly selected healthy volunteers, three men and five women, were used as the eight sequenced donors.

Instrument used: Illumina HiSeq 2000. 5'RACE template switching, by which a universal primer site and unique molecular identifiers were added, was used to make TCR beta cDNA libraries. Priming for cDNA synthesis came from the TCR beta constant segment, and two successive PCR amplification steps followed. The paper's data handling went like this. Reads were demultiplexed and grouped by UMI with MIGEC, and clonotypes were assembled and quantified with MiTCR. To exclude erroneous sequences, only TCR cDNA sequences supported by at least two reads were retained. The tcR package was used for downstream repertoire analysis, with clonotypes matched between fractions based on CDR3 nucleotide sequence plus V segment. VDJmatch was used to annotate antigen specificity against VDJdb, with one amino acid substitution in CDR3 allowed. TCRdb reprocessed the public reads and reports one entry per CDR3 protein sequence, without DNA. None of the V and J calls come from the authors' own analysis; TCRdb made them. This sample's table carries approximately 110,000 distinct CDR3 sequences. About a fifth of the sample goes to the ten largest clones.

The full study reports these points: For over five donors, the dominant CD3+CD56+NKG2C+ clonotypes were among the top 10 CD8+ clonotypes and accounted for 1.0-7.0% of CD8+ T cells. Those dominant clonotypes were again the most abundant among CD3+CD56-NKG2C+ cells in several donors, at roughly 25-65%. Whether the expanded NKG2C-expressing T cell clones were specific for HCMV antigens remained unclear.

To determine HCMV serostatus, a commercial ELISA kit was used to detect HCMV-specific IgG in serum. Peripheral blood mononuclear cells were isolated from blood by Ficoll density gradient centrifugation. The CDR3 numbers 15 residues from cysteine through phenylalanine. The record lacks a DNA sequence. As to this clonotype: There is no known antigen for this receptor.

Sequencing was performed on blood T cells: a sorted CD56 or NKG2C T cell subset, CD4+ or CD8+ T cells, or bulk PBMC T cells (not recorded which). This TCR came from a woman aged 18-70 years in good health. The chain links TRBV12-3 or TRBV12-4 with TRBJ2-1. The encoded CDR3 is CASSFWGGSYNEQFF.